One sample yielded the 27 T cell receptor beta chains listed below, sequenced in a study of glioma-infiltrating T cells after dendritic cell vaccination. Assay: immunoSEQ multiplex PCR; the TCRdb copy retains only in-frame clones and omits some. The table shows under 100,000 clones, with 70% to 90% occurring only once. Sequenced here: blood, sampled before dendritic cell vaccination. Receptor source: a human donor with glioblastoma.

This chain connects TRBV7-9 to TRBJ2-7; 9 bases are shared with TRBD1. The CDR3 has 12 residues. Germline values: CDR1 SEHNR, CDR2 FQNEAQ (reference sequence). The V gene end was trimmed by 3 bases and the J gene end by 13 bases; junction bases not matched to a gene: 7. CDR3 sequence reads: CASSFGPGQGYF. CDR3 coding DNA: TGTGCCAGCAGCTTTGGGCCGGGACAGGGATACTTC.

The chain joins TRBV25-1 to TRBJ2-7, with a weak D call TRBD1 (6 bases). The germline gives CDR1 MGHDK, CDR2 SYGVNS. Trimming took 1 base from V and 1 from J, leaving 8 bases between them. CDR3 length: 14 amino acids. CDR3 coding DNA: TGTGCCAGCAGTGAATCAGGGGTATCCTACGAGCAGTACTTC. As protein: CASSESGVSYEQYF.

V usage is TRBV27 and J usage is TRBJ2-1; 11 nucleotides agree with TRBD2. The CDR3 is 14 residues long. Germline-derived CDR1 and CDR2 are MNHEY and SMNVEV (reference sequence). J lost 11 bases, V lost 3 bases, and 6 bases had no gene match. The CDR3 region has the DNA TGTGCCAGCAGTTTCTCCCTAGCGGGAGGACAGCAGTTCTTC. Translating gives CASSFSLAGGQQFF.

The chain uses TRBV5-1 and TRBJ2-1, with TRBD1 as a possible D gene (6 bases). The CDR3 sequence is 14 residues long. Deletions cut 0 bases from V and 7 bases from J, with 11 bases between. In germline, CDR1 is SGHRS, CDR2 YFSETQ. As DNA, the CDR3 is TGCGCCAGCAGCTTGGCAGGGGACCTGAATGAGCAGTTCTTC. Encoded protein: CASSLAGDLNEQFF.

This sequence joins TRBV30 and TRBJ1-1; D is possibly TRBD1 (6 bases). The germline V gene encodes CDR1 GTSNPN and CDR2 SVGIG (reference sequence). V lost 5 bases and J 7 bases, leaving 26 bases between the germline ends. CDR3 size: 16 residues. DNA for the CDR3: TGTGCCTGGGGTAGGGCGGACAGACCCGTGATGAGTGAAGCTTTCTTT. Its protein product is CAWGRADRPVMSEAFF.

The V gene is TRBV2, the J gene TRBJ2-2, with TRBD2 matching over 8 bases. The CDR3 is 15 amino acids. The ends lost 6 bases at V and 5 bases at J; junction bases unmatched: 8. In germline, CDR1 is SNHLY, CDR2 FYNNEI. DNA for the CDR3: TGTGCCAGCAGGGACTGGACGGGAGGGACCGGGGAGCTGTTTTTT. It is translated as CASRDWTGGTGELFF.

This chain links TRBV5-1 with TRBJ2-7; tentative D call: TRBD1 (6 bases). Deletions cut 4 bases from V and 0 bases from J, with 8 bases between. There are 13 residues in the CDR3. The germline V gene encodes CDR1 SGHRS and CDR2 YFSETQ. This CDR3 reads CASSQDSSYEQYF. Written as DNA, the CDR3 is TGCGCCAGCAGCCAGGACAGCTCCTACGAGCAGTACTTC. Complete variable domain (other parts from reference TRBV5-1 and TRBJ2-7): KAGVTQTPRYLIKTRGQQVTLSCSPISGHRSVSWYQQTPGQGLQFLFEYFSETQRNKGNFPGRFSGRQFSNSRSEMNVSTLELGDSALYLCASSQDSSYEQYFGPGTRLTVT.

This chain links TRBV6-5 with TRBJ2-1; TRBD2 agrees at 8 bases. Germline CDR1 is MNHEY and CDR2 is SVGAGI. Germline trimming cut 5 bases from V and 4 bases from J; bases unmatched to any gene: 7. The CDR3 is 15 residues long. CDR3 sequence (DNA): TGTGCCAGCAGTCCCGGACTAGCAGCTTACAATGAGCAGTTCTTC. It translates to CASSPGLAAYNEQFF.

The chain combines TRBV30 with TRBJ2-1; 8 bases line up with TRBD2. In germline, CDR1 is GTSNPN, CDR2 SVGIG (reference sequence). CDR3 size: 16 residues. The trim removed 4 bases at V and 6 bases at J, leaving 14 bases unmatched. CDR3 protein: CAWNPPFGRVRNEQFF. CDR3 nucleotides: TGTGCCTGGAATCCCCCTTTCGGGAGGGTACGCAATGAGCAGTTCTTC.

The J gene is TRBJ2-3, the V gene TRBV5-1, with D possibly TRBD1 on 6 matching bases. The CDR3 is 15 amino acids. The V end lost 0 bases, the J end lost 4 bases, and 12 bases lay between the germline ends. Germline V lookup: CDR1 SGHRS, CDR2 YFSETQ. Written as DNA, the CDR3 is TGCGCCAGCAGCTTGGTGGTCGAGGGGGCAGATACGCAGTATTTT. Translating it yields CASSLVVEGADTQYF.

The chain couples TRBV11-2 to TRBJ2-5, with 13 bases matching TRBD2. This CDR3 spans 19 amino acids. The ends lost 1 base at V and 5 bases at J; junction bases unmatched: 13. From germline, CDR1 is SGHAT and CDR2 FQNNGV. In DNA, the CDR3 is TGTGCCAGCAGCTTAGGTCTCCTTACTAGCGGGGGGGCCGTGGAGACCCAGTACTTC. Its translation is CASSLGLLTSGGAVETQYF.

The rearrangement links TRBV7-9 to TRBJ2-1; D is perhaps TRBD2 (5 bases). Germline V gene lookup returns CDR1 SEHNR and CDR2 FQNEAQ (reference sequence). CDR3 length: 13 amino acids. Between the trimmed V and J ends, which lost 11 bases and 7 bases, there was a span of 18 bases. CDR3 bases: TGTGCCCTCCAGAGGGCGATGGGGAATGAGCAGTTCTTC. This encodes CALQRAMGNEQFF.

This chain links TRBV6-1 with TRBJ2-1, with unresolved D. The CDR3 has 17 residues. Germline values: CDR1 MNHNS, CDR2 SASEGT. The V gene lost 3 bases and the J gene lost 5 bases, with 20 bases spanning the gap. The CDR3 sequence: CASSEPWVAVRNNEQFF. CDR3 coding DNA: TGTGCCAGCAGTGAGCCCTGGGTGGCGGTGAGAAACAATGAGCAGTTCTTC.

The V call is TRBV19, the J call TRBJ2-1, with 10 positions matching TRBD1. With V trimmed by 5 bases and J by 6 bases, 7 bases remained unmatched. This CDR3 has 15 amino acids. CDR1 and CDR2 (germline): LNHDA, SQIVND (reference sequence). This chain's CDR3 is CASSPRTGGGNEQFF. The CDR3 coding sequence is TGTGCCAGTAGTCCCCGGACAGGGGGGGGCAATGAGCAGTTCTTC.

Only one count was recorded for this clone. This chain links TRBV5-1 with TRBJ2-5; 8 nucleotides match TRBD1. The CDR3 runs to 14 residues. V trimming: 4 bases; J trimming: 5 bases; junction bases outside the gene matches: 7. The germline V gene encodes CDR1 SGHRS and CDR2 YFSETQ. CDR3 amino acids: CASSDPGGHETQYF. CDR3 sequence (DNA): TGCGCCAGCAGCGACCCAGGGGGCCACGAGACCCAGTACTTC.

The genes are TRBV13 and TRBJ2-1, with 11 bases lining up with TRBD2. Trimming at V came to 5 bases and at J to 3 bases, leaving 6 bases not matched to a gene. Germline V gene sequence: CDR1 PRHDT, CDR2 FYEKMQ (reference sequence). CDR3 size: 16 residues. CDR3 bases: TGTGCCAGCAGCACCCTGACTAGCGGGAACTACAATGAGCAGTTCTTC. Residues: CASSTLTSGNYNEQFF.

This clone has a handful of counts. The CDR3 DNA follows: TGTGCCAAAGGGGACCGGGGACAGGGGTACGAGCAGTACTTC. Protein sequence: CAKGDRGQGYEQYF. J is TRBJ2-7 and V is TRBV2; 10 nucleotides match TRBD1. The CDR3 sequence is 14 residues long. The J segment lost 4 bases and the V segment lost 10 bases, leaving 10 bases of the junction unmatched. Germline V gives CDR1 SNHLY, CDR2 FYNNEI.

This clone has a single count. J is TRBJ1-1 and V is TRBV11-3, with D possibly being TRBD1 (5 bases). Germline CDR1 reads SGHNT; CDR2 reads YENEEA. V lost 4 bases and J 7 bases, leaving 13 bases between the germline ends. The CDR3 sequence is 13 residues long. The CDR3 DNA reads as TGTGCCAGCAGCTCTCAGGGTACGGGTGAAGCTTTCTTT. Protein product: CASSSQGTGEAFF.

The chain carries TRBV19 and TRBJ1-5, with 7 bases that match TRBD1. Trimming took 3 bases from V and 0 from J; bases not matched to a gene: 5. The CDR3 contains 16 residues. Germline V gives CDR1 LNHDA, CDR2 SQIVND (reference sequence). CDR3 DNA sequence: TGTGCCAGTAGTATTTGGACAGGCAATAGCAATCAGCCCCAGCATTTT. It specifies CASSIWTGNSNQPQHF. Looking up the rest from reference TRBV19 and TRBJ1-5 gives the full variable domain: DGGITQSPKYLFRKEGQNVTLSCEQNLNHDAMYWYRQDPGQGLRLIYYSQIVNDFQKGDIAEGYSVSREKKESFPLTVTSAQKNPTAFYLCASSIWTGNSNQPQHFGDGTRLSIL.

V usage is TRBV5-1 and J usage is TRBJ2-5; 7 nucleotides agree with TRBD1. The V and J ends lost 4 bases and 1 base, in that order; junction bases with no gene match: 4. This CDR3 has 14 amino acids. In germline, CDR1 is SGHRS, CDR2 YFSETQ. For the CDR3, the DNA is TGCGCCAGCAGCCAGGGACAGCTCCAAGAGACCCAGTACTTC. Its translation: CASSQGQLQETQYF.

This clone has only one observation. The chain employs TRBV5-5 and TRBJ1-1; D uncertain. The germline V gene encodes CDR1 SGHKS and CDR2 YYEKEE (reference sequence). This CDR3 comprises 14 residues. V lost 4 bases, J lost 5 bases, and 15 bases lay in between. The CDR3 region is CASSAGSGETEAFF. The CDR3 nucleotides are TGTGCCAGCAGCGCGGGAAGTGGGGAAACTGAAGCTTTCTTT.

The chain joins TRBV7-3 to TRBJ2-1; 10 positions agree with TRBD2. V shed 2 bases and J 9 bases; nucleotides not matched to a gene: 7. From germline, CDR1 is SGHTA and CDR2 FQGTGA. The CDR3 consists of 15 residues. The CDR3 reads CASSLFLAGVGEQFF. CDR3 DNA: TGTGCCAGCAGCTTATTTCTAGCGGGAGTGGGTGAGCAGTTCTTC.

The chain has TRBV29-1 and TRBJ2-1; TRBD2 is a possible D gene (6 bases). V lost 3 bases and J 6 bases, leaving 9 bases between the germline ends. Per germline, CDR1 SQVTM and CDR2 ANQGSEA. The length of the CDR3 is 12 residues. DNA of the CDR3: TGCAGCGTTGATCGGGGGTCCAATGAGCAGTTCTTC. As protein: CSVDRGSNEQFF.

The rearrangement links TRBV5-1 to TRBJ2-2; TRBD1 aligns across 12 bases. V shed 4 bases, J shed 5 bases, and the junction held 6 bases outside the gene matches. The germline V gene has CDR1 SGHRS and CDR2 YFSETQ. CDR3 size: 16 residues. The DNA for the CDR3 is TGCGCCAGCAGCCCCGGGGACAGGGGGCGTACCGGGGAGCTGTTTTTT. Translating gives CASSPGDRGRTGELFF.

The rearrangement joins TRBV5-1 to TRBJ2-1, with D maybe TRBD1 (6 bases). The ends were cut back, 3 bases at V and 8 bases at J, with 15 bases in the middle. CDR1 is SGHRS, CDR2 YFSETQ, per germline. The length of the CDR3 is 14 residues. The CDR3 DNA reads TGCGCCAGCAGCTCATATACAGGGACCGATGAGCAGTTCTTC. It yields the protein CASSSYTGTDEQFF. Together with reference TRBV5-1 and TRBJ2-1, the CDR3 gives the full variable domain: KAGVTQTPRYLIKTRGQQVTLSCSPISGHRSVSWYQQTPGQGLQFLFEYFSETQRNKGNFPGRFSGRQFSNSRSEMNVSTLELGDSALYLCASSSYTGTDEQFFGPGTRLTVL.

The chain links TRBV4-1 to TRBJ2-2, with a tentative D call TRBD1 (5 bases). The CDR3 has 13 residues. The germline gives CDR1 MGHRA, CDR2 YSYEKL. V lost 8 bases and J 2 bases, leaving 9 bases between the germline ends. The chain's CDR3 is CASQGSNTGELFF. CDR3 in DNA: TGCGCCAGCCAGGGATCAAACACCGGGGAGCTGTTTTTT.

V is TRBV7-9 and J is TRBJ1-1; 7 bases map to TRBD1. Per the germline V gene, CDR1 is SEHNR and CDR2 is FQNEAQ (reference sequence). After removal of 4 bases from V and 3 bases from J, the junction contained 5 bases not matched to a gene. CDR3 size: 14 residues. CDR3 residues: CASSSTTGDTEAFF. The CDR3 region has the DNA TGTGCCAGCAGCTCAACTACAGGGGACACTGAAGCTTTCTTT.